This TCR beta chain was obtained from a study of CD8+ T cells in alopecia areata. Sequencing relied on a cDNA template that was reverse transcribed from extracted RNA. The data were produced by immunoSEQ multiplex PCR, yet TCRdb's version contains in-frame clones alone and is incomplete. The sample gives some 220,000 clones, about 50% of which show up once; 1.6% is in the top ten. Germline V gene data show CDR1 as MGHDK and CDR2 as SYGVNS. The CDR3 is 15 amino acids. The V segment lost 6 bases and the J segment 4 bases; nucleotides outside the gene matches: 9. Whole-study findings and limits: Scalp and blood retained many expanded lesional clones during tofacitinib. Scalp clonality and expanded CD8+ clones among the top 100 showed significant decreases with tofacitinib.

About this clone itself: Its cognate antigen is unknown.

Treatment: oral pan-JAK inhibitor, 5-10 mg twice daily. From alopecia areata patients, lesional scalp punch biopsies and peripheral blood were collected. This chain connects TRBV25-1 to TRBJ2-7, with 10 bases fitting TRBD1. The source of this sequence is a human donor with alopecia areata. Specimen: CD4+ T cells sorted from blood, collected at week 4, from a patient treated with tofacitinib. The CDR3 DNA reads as TGTGCCAGCAGGTCCGACAGGGGGCCTCCTTACGAGCAGTACTTC. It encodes CASRSDRGPPYEQYF.